A selection of T cell receptor beta chains follows, all from one sample in a study of blood T cell repertoires in COVID-19. Using immunoSEQ multiplex PCR, the repertoire was profiled, and TCRdb retains in-frame clones only, with some absent. The table has about 140,000 clones, approximately 80% seen once. The material sequenced was peripheral blood. These receptors were obtained from a woman in her 50s with acute or convalescent COVID-19. Both conserved end residues are part of each CDR3. Fields, in order: CDR3 DNA, CDR3 protein, clone size, D gene, V gene, J gene. A D gene is named only where the DNA matches it firmly. Rows may omit the clone size; those that give it use once, few, many or a size class.

CDR3nt: TGTGCCAGCACCCCATACTCGAACACCGGGGAGCTGTTTTTT
CDR3aa: CASTPYSNTGELFF
abundance: NA
d_gene: NA
v_gene: TRBV27
j_gene: TRBJ2-2

CDR3nt: TGCAGCGTTGTGAGCTCTGGAAACACCATATATTTT
CDR3aa: CSVVSSGNTIYF
abundance: NA
d_gene: NA
v_gene: TRBV29-1
j_gene: TRBJ1-3

CDR3nt: TGTGCCTGGAGCCCGGGGGGGACAGGGAACTACGAGCAGTACTTC
CDR3aa: CAWSPGGTGNYEQYF
abundance: NA
d_gene: NA
v_gene: TRBV30
j_gene: TRBJ2-7

CDR3nt: TGCGCCAGCAGCTTGGACAGGCAGTCCTATGGCTACACCTTC
CDR3aa: CASSLDRQSYGYTF
abundance: few
d_gene: NA
v_gene: TRBV5-1
j_gene: TRBJ1-2

CDR3nt: TGTGCCAGTACCGCCGCCCCCAGCGGTGTGATCTGGGAGCTGTTTTTT
CDR3aa: CASTAAPSGVIWELFF
abundance: NA
d_gene: NA
v_gene: TRBV19
j_gene: TRBJ2-2

CDR3nt: TGCGCCAGCAGCTTGGGGCAGTCGGGACTAGCTGTTGGGGACATTGGTGAGCAGTTCTTC
CDR3aa: CASSLGQSGLAVGDIGEQFF
abundance: NA
d_gene: TRBD2
v_gene: TRBV5-1
j_gene: TRBJ2-1

CDR3nt: TGTGCCAGCAGTGCCCACTTGGGCCTCACTAATCAGCCCCAGCATTTT
CDR3aa: CASSAHLGLTNQPQHF
abundance: few
d_gene: NA
v_gene: TRBV6-1
j_gene: TRBJ1-5

CDR3nt: TGTGCCAGCAGCCTGCTGGGAGGACAGGGGGAACGCTACACCTTC
CDR3aa: CASSLLGGQGERYTF
abundance: once
d_gene: TRBD1
v_gene: TRBV3-1/TRBV3-2
j_gene: TRBJ1-2

CDR3nt: TGTGCCAGTAGTACCACAGGATTTCAAAGCTACACCTTC
CDR3aa: CASSTTGFQSYTF
abundance: NA
d_gene: NA
v_gene: TRBV19
j_gene: TRBJ1-2

CDR3nt: TGTGCCATCACCTCTTCCGCTAGCGGGGGGGCGAAAGAGCAGTACTTC
CDR3aa: CAITSSASGGAKEQYF
abundance: NA
d_gene: TRBD2
v_gene: TRBV10-3
j_gene: TRBJ2-7

CDR3nt: TGTGCCAGCAGTCCCCGGTCTCTAGCGTTTTCTGGGGCCAACGTCCTGACTTTC
CDR3aa: CASSPRSLAFSGANVLTF
abundance: NA
d_gene: NA
v_gene: TRBV27
j_gene: TRBJ2-6

CDR3nt: TGTGCCAGCAGCTATACCGAGGTCTACGAGCAGTACTTC
CDR3aa: CASSYTEVYEQYF
abundance: NA
d_gene: NA
v_gene: TRBV7-9
j_gene: TRBJ2-7

CDR3nt: TGTGCCAGCAGCTTGTCCGGGAATAGCAATCAGCCCCAGCATTTT
CDR3aa: CASSLSGNSNQPQHF
abundance: NA
d_gene: NA
v_gene: TRBV7-9
j_gene: TRBJ1-5

CDR3nt: TGTGCCAGCAGCCAAGTGAGGACCGGGGAGCTGTTTTTT
CDR3aa: CASSQVRTGELFF
abundance: NA
d_gene: NA
v_gene: TRBV3-1/TRBV3-2
j_gene: TRBJ2-2

CDR3nt: TGTGCCAGCAGCCAACTGATGAAGGGGCTAGGCTACACCTTC
CDR3aa: CASSQLMKGLGYTF
abundance: NA
d_gene: NA
v_gene: TRBV7-2
j_gene: TRBJ1-2

CDR3nt: TGCAGTGCTAGTCCTAGGACTAGCGGGGGTGGGGATACGCAGTATTTT
CDR3aa: CSASPRTSGGGDTQYF
abundance: NA
d_gene: TRBD2
v_gene: TRBV20-1
j_gene: TRBJ2-3

CDR3nt: TGTGCCAGCAGTCCCCGGACAGGGGGCCGTGACGGGGAGCTGTTTTTT
CDR3aa: CASSPRTGGRDGELFF
abundance: NA
d_gene: TRBD1
v_gene: TRBV27
j_gene: TRBJ2-2